A single sample gave rise to the 25 T cell receptor beta chains below, sequenced in a study of immune reconstitution after stem cell transplant in scleroderma. Via MiXCR, TCRdb re-called the RT-PCR reads, giving one row per CDR3 protein. The sample gives approximately 5,000 distinct CDR3 sequences, less than 9.5% of which show up once; approximately 3.8% is in the top ten. This sample was obtained before or after autologous hematopoietic stem cell transplantation (not recorded which). Source of these receptors: a male donor with systemic sclerosis.

In this sample, this clonotype is medium-sized. This chain connects TRBV7-2 to TRBJ2-5, with 7 bases lining up with TRBD2. The trim removed 5 bases at V and 4 bases at J, leaving 7 bases unmatched. In germline, CDR1 is SGHTA, CDR2 FQGNSA. This CDR3 has 14 residues. The CDR3 region is CASSPNGGSETQYF. The CDR3 DNA sequence: TGTGCCAGCAGCCCCAACGGGGGGTCAGAGACCCAGTACTTC.

The J gene is TRBJ2-7, the V gene TRBV27; D gene ambiguous. The CDR3 is made up of 12 amino acids. V was cut by 5 bases and J by 5 bases, with 10 bases left in between. Looked up from germline, CDR1 is MNHEY and CDR2 is SMNVEV (reference sequence). The CDR3, as DNA: TGTGCCAGCAGTCCCCCAAGCCACGAGCAGTACTTC. As protein: CASSPPSHEQYF.

The V call is TRBV29-1, the J call TRBJ2-7; TRBD2 is a possible D gene (5 bases). The CDR3 length is 11 residues. Trimming took 7 bases from V and 4 from J, leaving 11 bases between them. Germline loops: CDR1 SQVTM, CDR2 ANQGSEA. CDR3 residues: CSAGGGYEQYF. The CDR3 nucleotides are TGCAGCGCCGGAGGCGGATACGAGCAGTACTTC.

This clonotype was seen only a few times. The chain recombines TRBV5-1 with TRBJ2-1; 10 bases fit TRBD2. V lost 4 bases to trimming and J lost 4 bases; unmatched junction nucleotides: 5. The length of the CDR3 is 15 residues. Germline V gene lookup returns CDR1 SGHRS and CDR2 YFSETQ. CDR3 residues: CASSTSGGVYNEQFF. The DNA for the CDR3 is TGCGCCAGCAGCACAAGCGGGGGGGTTTACAATGAGCAGTTCTTC.

V and J are TRBV6-2 or TRBV6-3 and TRBJ2-7, with D tentatively TRBD1 (6 bases). The CDR3 is made up of 15 amino acids. Germline V gene data show CDR1 as MNHEY and CDR2 as SVGEGT. Trimming cost V 6 bases and J 2 bases, with 17 bases left between them. CDR3 bases: TGTGCCAGCAGGGACGGGACACGGTCCGCCTACGAGCAGTACTTC. Translation gives CASRDGTRSAYEQYF.

The V gene is TRBV29-1, the J gene TRBJ1-1; a possible D gene is TRBD1 (5 bases). The CDR3 runs 13 residues. Trimming left V 5 bases short and J 3 bases short, with 13 bases between. Germline CDR1 and CDR2: SQVTM and ANQGSEA. CDR3: CSVKFREDTEAFF. DNA for the CDR3: TGCAGCGTTAAATTCAGGGAGGACACTGAAGCTTTCTTT. The full variable domain, in which reference TRBV29-1 and TRBJ1-1 provide the parts outside the CDR3, is SAVISQKPSRDICQRGTSLTIQCQVDSQVTMMFWYRQQPGQSLTLIATANQGSEATYESGFVIDKFPISRPNLTFSTLTVSNMSPEDSSIYLCSVKFREDTEAFFGQGTRLTVV.

This sequence joins TRBV3-1 and TRBJ1-2; 8 nucleotides match TRBD1. With V trimmed by 1 base and J by 3 bases, 4 bases remained unmatched. This CDR3 comprises 15 residues. Germline V gene lookup returns CDR1 LGHDT and CDR2 YNNKEL (reference sequence). CDR3 protein: CASSQAGQGDYGYTF. CDR3 bases: TGTGCCAGCAGCCAAGCCGGACAGGGCGACTATGGCTACACCTTC.

Here the CDR3 DNA reads TGTGCCAGCAGTGACACGTGGGGGCGCGGCAATGAGCAGTTCTTC. Protein product: CASSDTWGRGNEQFF. The chain employs TRBV27 and TRBJ2-1; perhaps TRBD1 as D (6 bases). The CDR3 consists of 15 residues. V was cut by 5 bases and J by 6 bases, with 17 bases left in between. Germline V gene lookup returns CDR1 MNHEY and CDR2 SMNVEV (reference sequence).

The chain is built from TRBV11-2 and TRBJ2-3, with a weak D call TRBD1 (5 bases). V shed 0 bases and J shed 3 bases, with 7 bases lying between them. Per the germline V gene, CDR1 is SGHAT and CDR2 is FQNNGV. The CDR3 consists of 14 residues. In DNA, the CDR3 is TGTGCCAGCAGCTTAGATCAGGGAACAGATACGCAGTATTTT. This encodes CASSLDQGTDTQYF.

In its sample, this clonotype is medium-sized. This chain connects TRBV6-2 or TRBV6-3 to TRBJ1-5; D remains unclear. The CDR3 sequence is 15 residues long. The V end lost 6 bases, the J end lost 6 bases, and 18 bases lay between the germline ends. Germline CDR1 MNHEY, CDR2 SVGEGT. In DNA, the CDR3 is TGTGCCAGCAGCTTCTCACGTACAGCGGTTCAGCCCCAGCATTTT. Protein: CASSFSRTAVQPQHF.

This clonotype counts as medium-sized. A read error may produce the germline difference seen at one junction end. This chain uses TRBV5-4 with TRBJ1-6; 8 bases fit TRBD1. This CDR3 has 14 residues. From germline, CDR1 is SGHNT and CDR2 YYREEE (reference sequence). CDR3 loop: CVSSSDRGDSPLHF. The CDR3 nucleotides read TGTGTCAGCAGCTCAGACAGGGGCGATTCACCCCTCCACTTT.

This chain links TRBV27 with TRBJ2-6; D gene ambiguous. Germline CDR1 MNHEY, CDR2 SMNVEV (reference sequence). The CDR3 has 14 residues. Trimming shortened V by 3 bases and J by 1 base, and 4 bases separated the two germline ends. CDR3 amino acids: CASSFGSGANVLTF. CDR3 coding DNA: TGTGCCAGCAGTTTCGGGTCTGGGGCCAACGTCCTGACTTTC.

This clonotype rates as medium-sized. The chain joins TRBV29-1 to TRBJ2-6; D is ambiguous. The germline V gene has CDR1 SQVTM and CDR2 ANQGSEA. Between the trimmed V and J ends, which lost 6 bases and 0 bases, there was a span of 6 bases. This CDR3 contains 13 residues. The CDR3 region has the DNA TGCAGCGTGCTAAGCTCTGGGGCCAACGTCCTGACTTTC. This encodes CSVLSSGANVLTF.

The chain couples TRBV20-1 to TRBJ1-5; 9 bases agree with TRBD1. Germline loops: CDR1 DFQATT, CDR2 SNEGSKA (reference sequence). The V segment lost 7 bases and the J segment 5 bases; nucleotides outside the gene matches: 9. This CDR3 spans 14 amino acids. CDR3 nucleotide sequence: TGCAGTGTCCCGGGGACAGGGTGGCATCAGCCCCAGCATTTT. Translating it yields CSVPGTGWHQPQHF.

By proportion, this clonotype is large. The chain combines TRBV7-8 with TRBJ2-3; D tentatively reads TRBD1 or TRBD2 (5 bases each). Germline V gives CDR1 SGHVS, CDR2 FQNEAQ. Trimming pared 2 bases from V and 2 bases from J, leaving 14 bases between. This CDR3 spans 16 amino acids. For the CDR3, the DNA is TGTGCCAGCAGCTTAAACCCTCTGGGGGTCACAGATACGCAGTATTTT. Its translation is CASSLNPLGVTDTQYF.

In its sample, this clonotype is medium-sized. The rearrangement links TRBV20-1 to TRBJ1-6, with a possible D match to TRBD1 (5 bases). The CDR3 length is 16 residues. The V and J ends lost 1 base and 7 bases respectively, with 17 bases between them. Germline assignment: CDR1 DFQATT and CDR2 SNEGSKA (reference sequence). The CDR3 DNA sequence: TGCAGTGCTAGAGTACGCCGGGCGGGGGGGAATTCACCCCTCCACTTT. Protein sequence: CSARVRRAGGNSPLHF.

This clonotype was seen a few times. The chain combines TRBV20-1 with TRBJ1-1, with D uncertain. CDR1 and CDR2 from the germline V gene are DFQATT and SNEGSKA (reference sequence). This CDR3 has 13 amino acids. V dropped 2 bases and J dropped 0 bases, with 7 bases sitting between them. The CDR3 DNA sequence: TGCAGTGCTAGACGTCAGATGAACACTGAAGCTTTCTTT. Translation: CSARRQMNTEAFF.

In its sample, this clonotype was seen a few times. The rearrangement links TRBV11-2 to TRBJ1-1; TRBD1 might be the D (5 bases). There are 17 residues in the CDR3. CDR1 SGHAT and CDR2 FQNNGV come from the germline V gene. Trimming shortened V by 3 bases and J by 4 bases, and 21 bases separated the two germline ends. In nucleotides, the CDR3 is TGTGCCAGCAGCTTCGTAGGACCCCTTCCGGGGGGCACTGAAGCTTTCTTT. Translated, it gives CASSFVGPLPGGTEAFF.

This rearrangement joins TRBV5-6 to TRBJ2-1; TRBD1 matches 7 bases. Germline CDR1 reads SGHDT; CDR2 reads YYEEEE. V gave up 2 bases and J gave up 10 bases; unmatched junction bases: 3. This CDR3 has 12 amino acids. This CDR3 is CASSFQDREQFF. The CDR3 DNA follows: TGTGCCAGCAGCTTTCAGGACAGGGAGCAGTTCTTC.

This clonotype was detected a few times. V and J are TRBV5-1 and TRBJ2-3; no clear D gene. The germline V and J ends were trimmed by 2 bases and 0 bases, with 10 bases remaining between them. The length of the CDR3 is 15 residues. Per the germline V gene, CDR1 is SGHRS and CDR2 is YFSETQ. The CDR3 nucleotides read TGCGCCAGCAGCTTCTCCAGGCTTAGCACAGATACGCAGTATTTT. It yields the protein CASSFSRLSTDTQYF.

The CDR3 DNA sequence: TGTGCCAGCAGGGCTCAGGGGGCAAACACTGAAGCTTTCTTT. Translation gives CASRAQGANTEAFF. V is TRBV12-3 or TRBV12-4 and J is TRBJ1-1; 8 nucleotides match TRBD1. J lost 2 bases, V lost 6 bases, and 5 bases had no gene match. The CDR3 runs 14 residues.

The genes are TRBV18 and TRBJ1-2, with 8 positions matching TRBD1. This CDR3 spans 13 amino acids. Germline CDR1 is KGHSH and CDR2 is LQKENI. With V trimmed by 3 bases and J by 3 bases, 0 bases remained unmatched. Written as DNA, the CDR3 is TGTGCCAGCTCACCGGACAGGGACTATGGCTACACCTTC. Translation gives CASSPDRDYGYTF.

In DNA, the CDR3 is TGTGCCAGCAGCTTGGGACAGGGGTACCAAGAGACCCAGTACTTC. Translating it yields CASSLGQGYQETQYF. The chain links TRBV5-8 to TRBJ2-5; 8 bases are a match to TRBD1. Germline V gene sequence: CDR1 SGHTS, CDR2 YDEGEE. V lost 0 bases to trimming and J lost 0 bases; unmatched junction nucleotides: 1. The CDR3 is 15 residues long. The full variable domain, with the rest looked up from reference TRBV5-8 and TRBJ2-5, is EAGVTQSPTHLIKTRGQQATLRCSPISGHTSVYWYQQALGLGLQFLLWYDEGEERNRGNFPPRFSGRQFPNYSSELNVNALELEDSALYLCASSLGQGYQETQYFGPGTRLLVL.

This clonotype has a handful of counts. V and J are TRBV7-9 and TRBJ2-5; TRBD1 aligns across 8 bases. This CDR3 spans 15 amino acids. Germline V gene sequence: CDR1 SEHNR, CDR2 FQNEAQ (reference sequence). With 1 base clipped from V and 2 bases from J, the junction kept 3 bases outside the gene matches. DNA for the CDR3: TGTGCCAGCAGCTTAGGAGGGACAGGTCAAGAGACCCAGTACTTC. Protein sequence: CASSLGGTGQETQYF.

This clonotype has only a few counts. The V gene is TRBV4-3, the J gene TRBJ2-7, with D unclear. The germline V gene has CDR1 LGHNA and CDR2 YSLEER. CDR3 length equals 14 residues. V lost 0 bases, J lost 6 bases, and 12 bases lay in between. The chain's CDR3 is CASSQERWNSEQYF. The CDR3 coding sequence is TGCGCCAGCAGCCAAGAAAGATGGAACAGCGAGCAGTACTTC.